Each of the 14 T cell receptor beta chains below was sequenced from the same sample in a study of cytomegalovirus exposure and HLA in healthy donors. With 60 Vbeta and 13 Jbeta primers, the PCR was carried out. Sequencing was performed with immunoSEQ multiplex PCR; in TCRdb, only in-frame clones are kept and a portion is missing. Of more than 85,000 clones listed, roughly 80% were seen once; the top ten hold approximately 1.2%. The sample taken for sequencing was PBMCs. The receptors come from a woman in her 30s in good health and CMV-seronegative.

The chain couples TRBV19 to TRBJ2-5; possibly TRBD1 for D (5 bases). This CDR3 is built from 14 residues. Trimming shortened V by 5 bases and J by 1 base, and 11 bases separated the two germline ends. Germline V gene sequence: CDR1 LNHDA, CDR2 SQIVND (reference sequence). This CDR3 reads CASSLRQGQETQYF. CDR3 nucleotide sequence: TGTGCCAGTAGTCTTCGCCAGGGCCAAGAGACCCAGTACTTC.

The gene calls are TRBV7-2 and TRBJ1-4; 7 bases are a match to TRBD1. This CDR3 has 16 amino acids. V lost 5 bases and J lost 6; bases outside the gene matches: 12. The germline gives CDR1 SGHTA, CDR2 FQGNSA. CDR3 DNA sequence: TGTGCCAGCAGCCTTGAGCCCCAGGGGGAGGATGAAAAACTGTTTTTT. Its translation is CASSLEPQGEDEKLFF.

The chain is built from TRBV4-3 and TRBJ2-4; 7 bases fit TRBD1. CDR3 length: 17 residues. Losses at the gene ends were 5 bases for V and 0 bases for J; bases not matched to a gene: 10. The germline CDR1 and CDR2 sequences are LGHNA and YSLEER. CDR3 DNA: TGCGCCAGCAGCGAAGGCAGGGACAGCCAAGCCAAAAACATTCAGTACTTC. It is translated as CASSEGRDSQAKNIQYF.

The chain links TRBV6-5 to TRBJ2-1, with D maybe TRBD2 (6 bases). Trimming shortened V by 5 bases and J by 3 bases, and 11 bases separated the two germline ends. The CDR3 covers 14 residues. CDR1 is MNHEY and CDR2 is SVGAGI in the germline V gene. CDR3 loop: CASSNRESYNEQFF. The CDR3, as DNA: TGTGCCAGCAGTAATCGGGAGAGCTACAATGAGCAGTTCTTC.

A few counts support this clone. V and J are TRBV10-3 and TRBJ1-5, with D maybe TRBD1 (6 bases). CDR1 and CDR2 (germline): ENHRY, SYGVKD. Trimming removed 0 bases from V and 6 bases from J, with 12 bases in between. The CDR3 extends over 15 amino acids. The CDR3, as DNA: TGTGCCATCAGTGAGTCGGGCAGGGGCATTCAGCCCCAGCATTTT. Its translation is CAISESGRGIQPQHF.

The chain carries TRBV11-3 and TRBJ1-1; 7 nucleotides agree with TRBD1. The V segment lost 8 bases and the J segment 4 bases; nucleotides outside the gene matches: 7. The CDR3 contains 13 residues. Germline CDR1 reads SGHNT; CDR2 reads YENEEA. The CDR3 DNA reads TGTGCCAGCGGAGACAGGGACGGCACTGAAGCTTTCTTT. The encoded protein is CASGDRDGTEAFF. Full variable domain (remainder filled in from reference TRBV11-3 and TRBJ1-1): EAGVVQSPRYKIIEKKQPVAFWCNPISGHNTLYWYLQNLGQGPELLIRYENEEAVDDSQLPKDRFSAERLKGVDSTLKIQPAELGDSAVYLCASGDRDGTEAFFGQGTRLTVV.

The chain couples TRBV4-1 to TRBJ2-1, with D uncertain. The CDR3 is made up of 15 amino acids. From germline, CDR1 is MGHRA and CDR2 YSYEKL. V shed 0 bases and J shed 4 bases, with 10 bases lying between them. The CDR3 DNA reads as TGCGCCAGCAGCCAAGATTCCCAGGTTTACAATGAGCAGTTCTTC. This sequence encodes CASSQDSQVYNEQFF.

The chain couples TRBV6-6 to TRBJ1-2; 9 bases are shared with TRBD1. V was pared by 8 bases and J by 6 bases, with 4 bases of the junction left unmatched. The CDR3 has 12 residues. Germline V gene lookup returns CDR1 MNHNY and CDR2 SVGAGI (reference sequence). The CDR3 here is CASGGTGHGYTF. The DNA of the CDR3 is TGTGCCAGCGGAGGGACAGGGCATGGCTACACCTTC.

In this sample, this clone turned up once. The chain links TRBV2 to TRBJ2-2; 8 nucleotides align to TRBD1. J gave up 6 bases and V 6 bases, and 9 bases lay outside the gene matches. Germline values: CDR1 SNHLY, CDR2 FYNNEI. There are 15 residues in the CDR3. The CDR3: CASRRQGASAGELFF. CDR3 nucleotides: TGTGCCAGCAGGCGGCAGGGGGCGTCGGCCGGGGAGCTGTTTTTT.

The rearrangement joins TRBV5-4 to TRBJ2-1, with D perhaps TRBD2 (5 bases). V was trimmed by 4 bases and J by 9 bases, leaving 11 bases between them. CDR3 length: 12 amino acids. The germline V gene encodes CDR1 SGHNT and CDR2 YYREEE (reference sequence). The CDR3: CASSGSEGEQFF. For the CDR3, the DNA is TGTGCCAGCAGCGGGAGCGAGGGTGAGCAGTTCTTC.

CDR3: CASSIDVGQLREKLFF. The CDR3 DNA follows: TGTGCCAGTAGTATAGACGTCGGACAGTTACGTGAAAAACTGTTTTTT. The rearrangement links TRBV19 to TRBJ1-4, with a possible D match to TRBD1 (6 bases). Trimming pared 0 bases from V and 7 bases from J, leaving 15 bases between. CDR1 LNHDA and CDR2 SQIVND come from the germline V gene (reference sequence). The length of the CDR3 is 16 residues.

V is TRBV6-4 and J is TRBJ1-1; D gene uncertain. The CDR3 consists of 13 residues. Germline V gives CDR1 MRHNA, CDR2 SNTAGT. Between the trimmed V and J ends, which lost 2 bases and 4 bases, there was a span of 8 bases. CDR3 DNA sequence: TGTGCCAGCAGTGACAGGGAGGGCACTGAAGCTTTCTTT. This gives the protein CASSDREGTEAFF.

This rearrangement joins TRBV7-9 to TRBJ2-5; 8 bases are a match to TRBD2. CDR3 size: 14 residues. The germline V gene has CDR1 SEHNR and CDR2 FQNEAQ (reference sequence). V was pared by 5 bases and J by 3 bases, with 5 bases of the junction left unmatched. The CDR3 coding sequence is TGTGCCAGCAGCCCAGTGGGACTAGAAGAGACCCAGTACTTC. It yields the protein CASSPVGLEETQYF.

This clone came up once. The chain links TRBV28 to TRBJ1-2, with D hard to call. The CDR3 covers 14 residues. The germline V and J ends were trimmed by 5 bases and 4 bases, with 14 bases remaining between them. Germline loops: CDR1 MDHEN, CDR2 SYDVKM. The CDR3 nucleotides read TGTGCCAGCAGTCCCAATGGGTGGAGCTATGGCTACACCTTC. This codes for CASSPNGWSYGYTF.